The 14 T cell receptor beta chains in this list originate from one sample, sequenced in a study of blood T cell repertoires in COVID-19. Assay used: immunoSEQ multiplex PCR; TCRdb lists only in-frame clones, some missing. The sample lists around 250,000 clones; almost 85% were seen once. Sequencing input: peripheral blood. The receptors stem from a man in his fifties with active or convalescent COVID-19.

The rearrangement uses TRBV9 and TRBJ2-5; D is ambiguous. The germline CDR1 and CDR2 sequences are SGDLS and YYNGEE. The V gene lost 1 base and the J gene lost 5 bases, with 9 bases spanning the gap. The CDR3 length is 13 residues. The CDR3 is CASSVNSGETQYF. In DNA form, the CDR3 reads TGTGCCAGCAGCGTAAACTCCGGGGAGACCCAGTACTTC.

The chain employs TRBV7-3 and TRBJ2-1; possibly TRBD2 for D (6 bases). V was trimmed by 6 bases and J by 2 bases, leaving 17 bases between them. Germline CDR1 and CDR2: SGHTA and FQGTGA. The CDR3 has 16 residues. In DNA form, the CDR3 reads TGTGCCAGCAGTTCCTTCACAGCGGGTCCCTACAATGAGCAGTTCTTC. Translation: CASSSFTAGPYNEQFF.

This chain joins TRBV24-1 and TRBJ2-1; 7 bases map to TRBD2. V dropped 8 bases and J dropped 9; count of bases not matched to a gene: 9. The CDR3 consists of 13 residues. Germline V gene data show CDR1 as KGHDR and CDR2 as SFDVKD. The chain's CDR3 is CATTSGIEGEQFF. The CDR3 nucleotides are TGTGCCACCACGAGCGGGATCGAAGGTGAGCAGTTCTTC.

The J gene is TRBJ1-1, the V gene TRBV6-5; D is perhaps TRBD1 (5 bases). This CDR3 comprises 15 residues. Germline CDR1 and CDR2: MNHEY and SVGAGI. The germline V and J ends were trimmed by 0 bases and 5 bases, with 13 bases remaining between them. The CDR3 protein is CASSYSGGVTTEAFF. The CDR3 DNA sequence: TGTGCCAGCAGTTACTCGGGGGGGGTGACGACTGAAGCTTTCTTT.

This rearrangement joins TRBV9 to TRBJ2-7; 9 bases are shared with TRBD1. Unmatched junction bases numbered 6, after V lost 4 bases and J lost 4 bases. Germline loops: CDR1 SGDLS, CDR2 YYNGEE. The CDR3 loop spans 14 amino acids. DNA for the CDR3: TGTGCCAGCAGCCCTGGGACAGGGTCTTACGAGCAGTACTTC. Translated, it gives CASSPGTGSYEQYF.

The CDR3 is CASSQQGNGNTEAFF. The CDR3 DNA sequence: TGTGCCAGCTCACAACAGGGTAACGGAAACACTGAAGCTTTCTTT. This sequence joins TRBV18 and TRBJ1-1; maybe TRBD1 (6 bases). Trimming stripped 4 bases from V and 2 bases from J, with 14 bases between. This CDR3 is built from 15 residues. Germline V gene data show CDR1 as KGHSH and CDR2 as LQKENI.

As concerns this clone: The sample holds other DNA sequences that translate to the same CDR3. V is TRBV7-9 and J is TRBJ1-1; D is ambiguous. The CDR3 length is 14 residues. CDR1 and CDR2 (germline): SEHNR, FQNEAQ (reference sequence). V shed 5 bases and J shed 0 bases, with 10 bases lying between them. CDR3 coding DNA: TGTGCCAGCAGCCCGGGAGGACTGAACACTGAAGCTTTCTTT. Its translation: CASSPGGLNTEAFF.

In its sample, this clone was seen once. CDR3 nucleotide sequence: TGTGCCAGCAGTGAAGCCCGGGGGGGCTATGGCTACACCTTC. Translating gives CASSEARGGYGYTF. The chain couples TRBV6-1 to TRBJ1-2; TRBD1 might be the D (5 bases). The V and J ends lost 0 bases and 4 bases respectively, with 9 bases between them. Germline CDR1 reads MNHNS; CDR2 reads SASEGT. The CDR3 contains 14 residues.

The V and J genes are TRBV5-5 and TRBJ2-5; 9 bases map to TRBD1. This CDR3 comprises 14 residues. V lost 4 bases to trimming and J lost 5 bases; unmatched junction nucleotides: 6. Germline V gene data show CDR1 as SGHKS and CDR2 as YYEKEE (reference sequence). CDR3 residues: CASSGGQGWETQYF. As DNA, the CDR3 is TGTGCCAGCAGCGGGGGACAGGGTTGGGAGACCCAGTACTTC.

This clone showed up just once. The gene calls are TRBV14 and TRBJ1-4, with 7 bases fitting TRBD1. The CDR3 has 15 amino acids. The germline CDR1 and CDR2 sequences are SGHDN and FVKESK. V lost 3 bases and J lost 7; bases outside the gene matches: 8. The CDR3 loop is CASSHSAGGIEKLFF. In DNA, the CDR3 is TGTGCCAGCAGCCATTCGGCAGGGGGAATTGAAAAACTGTTTTTT.

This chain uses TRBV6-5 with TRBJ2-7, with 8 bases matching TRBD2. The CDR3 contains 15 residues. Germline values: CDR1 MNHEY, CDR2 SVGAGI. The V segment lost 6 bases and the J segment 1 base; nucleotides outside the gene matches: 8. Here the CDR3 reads CASRPREGRSYEQYF. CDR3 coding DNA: TGTGCCAGCAGGCCCCGGGAGGGCCGGTCCTACGAGCAGTACTTC.

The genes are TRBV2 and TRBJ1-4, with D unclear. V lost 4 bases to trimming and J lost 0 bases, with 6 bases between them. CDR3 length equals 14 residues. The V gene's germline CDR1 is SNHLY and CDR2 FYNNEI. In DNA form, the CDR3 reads TGTGCCAGCAGTGGACTCGCAACTAATGAAAAACTGTTTTTT. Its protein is CASSGLATNEKLFF.

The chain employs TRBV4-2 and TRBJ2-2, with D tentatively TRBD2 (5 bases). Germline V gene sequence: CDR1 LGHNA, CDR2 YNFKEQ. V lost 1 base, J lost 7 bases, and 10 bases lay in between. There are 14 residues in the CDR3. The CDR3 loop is CASSQVGAGGELFF. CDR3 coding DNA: TGTGCCAGCAGCCAAGTGGGCGCGGGCGGGGAGCTGTTTTTT.

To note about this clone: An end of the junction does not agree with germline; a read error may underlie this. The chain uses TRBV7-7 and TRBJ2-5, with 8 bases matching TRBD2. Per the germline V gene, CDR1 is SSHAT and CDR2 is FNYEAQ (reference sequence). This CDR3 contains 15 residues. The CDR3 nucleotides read TGTGCTAGCAGCTTAGGTCGGGAGGGCTGGGAGACCCAGTACTTC. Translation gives CASSLGREGWETQYF.